This T cell receptor beta chain comes out of a study of blood T cells in healthy people across ages. The study, taken as a whole, reports: TCR beta diversity, measured per million T cells, fell in a roughly linear way with age.

CDR1 is SGHRS and CDR2 is YFSETQ in the germline V gene. CDR3 length: 16 amino acids. Researchers isolated at least 7 million PBMCs per sample. Through a sample-barcoded 5' primer and a J-beta primer mix, a second PCR was run for about 6 to 11 cycles. TCRdb fed the 5' RACE reads into MiXCR, producing one record per CDR3 protein. This table has roughly 1 million distinct CDR3 sequences, less than 25% appearing once. For this clonotype: Its target is not known.

The same data also went into a second study, on T cells of mothers and their children. That publication notes: Second-PCR amplification with M1S added sample barcodes and 2-4 random nucleotides.

The sequenced sample consisted of blood. V and J are TRBV5-1 and TRBJ2-1; D ambiguous. The J call is doubtful: the DNA matches TRBJ2-7 better. This receptor was taken from a girl under 10 years old in good health. CDR3 sequence (DNA): TGCGCCAGCAGCTTGGGGCAGCTAAAGAGCTCCTACGAGCAGTACTTC. Translated, it gives CASSLGQLKSSYEQYF.